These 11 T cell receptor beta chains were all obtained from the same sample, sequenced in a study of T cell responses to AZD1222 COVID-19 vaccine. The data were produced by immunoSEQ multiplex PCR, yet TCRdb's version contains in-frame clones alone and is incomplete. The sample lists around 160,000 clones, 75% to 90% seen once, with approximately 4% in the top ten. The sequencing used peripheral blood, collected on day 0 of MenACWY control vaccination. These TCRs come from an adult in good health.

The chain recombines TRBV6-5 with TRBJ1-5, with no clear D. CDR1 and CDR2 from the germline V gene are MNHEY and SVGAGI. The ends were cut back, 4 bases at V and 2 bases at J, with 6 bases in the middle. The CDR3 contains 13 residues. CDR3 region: CASSFDGNQPQHF. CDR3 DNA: TGTGCCAGCAGTTTCGACGGCAATCAGCCCCAGCATTTT.

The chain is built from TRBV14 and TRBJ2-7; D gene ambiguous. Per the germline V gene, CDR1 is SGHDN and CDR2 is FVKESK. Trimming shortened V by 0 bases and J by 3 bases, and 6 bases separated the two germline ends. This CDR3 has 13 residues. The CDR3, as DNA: TGTGCCAGCAGCCAAGATTTCCGCTACGAGCAGTACTTC. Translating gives CASSQDFRYEQYF.

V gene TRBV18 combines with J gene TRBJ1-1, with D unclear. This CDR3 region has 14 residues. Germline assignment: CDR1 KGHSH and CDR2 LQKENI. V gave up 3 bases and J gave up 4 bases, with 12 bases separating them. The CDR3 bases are TGTGCCAGCTCACCGGGCGTCGAGAGCACTGAAGCTTTCTTT. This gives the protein CASSPGVESTEAFF.

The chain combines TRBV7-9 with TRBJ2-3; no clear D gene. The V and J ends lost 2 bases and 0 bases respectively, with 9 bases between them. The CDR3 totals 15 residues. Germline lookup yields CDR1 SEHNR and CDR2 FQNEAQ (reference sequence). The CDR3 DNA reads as TGTGCCAGCAGCTTAAGAGCTGGGAGCACAGATACGCAGTATTTT. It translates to CASSLRAGSTDTQYF.

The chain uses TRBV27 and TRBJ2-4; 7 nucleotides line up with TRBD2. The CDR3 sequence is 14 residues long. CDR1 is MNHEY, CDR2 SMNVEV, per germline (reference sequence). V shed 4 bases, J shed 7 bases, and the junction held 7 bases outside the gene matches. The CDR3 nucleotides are TGTGCCAGCAGTTATCTCCCAGCGGGGAACATTCAGTACTTC. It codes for CASSYLPAGNIQYF.

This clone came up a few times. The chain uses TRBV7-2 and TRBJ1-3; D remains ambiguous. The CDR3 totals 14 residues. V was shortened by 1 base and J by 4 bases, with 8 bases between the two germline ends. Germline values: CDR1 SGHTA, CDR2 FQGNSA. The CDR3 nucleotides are TGTGCCAGCAGCTTAGGGTTTGCCGGAAACACCATATATTTT. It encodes CASSLGFAGNTIYF.

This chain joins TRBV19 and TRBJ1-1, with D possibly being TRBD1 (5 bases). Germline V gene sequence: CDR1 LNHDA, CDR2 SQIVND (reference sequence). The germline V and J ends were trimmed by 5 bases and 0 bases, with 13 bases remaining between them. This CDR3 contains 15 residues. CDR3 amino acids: CASSLRTHMNTEAFF. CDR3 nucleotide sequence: TGTGCCAGTAGTCTCCGGACACATATGAACACTGAAGCTTTCTTT.

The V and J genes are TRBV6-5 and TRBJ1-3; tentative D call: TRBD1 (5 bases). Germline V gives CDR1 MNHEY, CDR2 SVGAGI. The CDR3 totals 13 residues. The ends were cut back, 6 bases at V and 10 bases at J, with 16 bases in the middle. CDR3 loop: CASSLRDGGTIYF. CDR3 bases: TGTGCCAGCAGCCTCCGGGACGGCGGTACCATATATTTT.

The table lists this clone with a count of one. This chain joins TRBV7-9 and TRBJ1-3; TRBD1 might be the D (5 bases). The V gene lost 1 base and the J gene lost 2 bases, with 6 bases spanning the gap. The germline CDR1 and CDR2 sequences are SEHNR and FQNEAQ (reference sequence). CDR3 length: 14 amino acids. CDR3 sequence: CASSLGGAGNTIYF. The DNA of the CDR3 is TGTGCCAGCAGCTTAGGGGGGGCTGGAAACACCATATATTTT.

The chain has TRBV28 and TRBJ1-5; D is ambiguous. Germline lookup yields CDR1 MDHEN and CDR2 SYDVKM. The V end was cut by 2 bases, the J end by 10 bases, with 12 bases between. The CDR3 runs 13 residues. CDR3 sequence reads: CASSLQANKPQHF. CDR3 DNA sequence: TGTGCCAGCAGTTTACAGGCCAATAAACCCCAGCATTTT.

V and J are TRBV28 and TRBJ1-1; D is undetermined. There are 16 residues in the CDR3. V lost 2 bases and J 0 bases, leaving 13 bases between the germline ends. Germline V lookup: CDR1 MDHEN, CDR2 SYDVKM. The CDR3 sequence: CASSLRLTSMNTEAFF. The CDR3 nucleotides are TGTGCCAGCAGTTTACGATTGACCTCTATGAACACTGAAGCTTTCTTT.